This T cell receptor (beta chain) was obtained from a study of cytomegalovirus exposure and HLA in healthy donors. Turning to the study itself: Most donors, 70% to 85% of around 400 genotyped, fell in the Caucasian-associated ancestry cluster. Notes on the study in general: Rarity held for most TCR sequences, but there were some public TCRs that occurred in many donors.

Concerning this clone itself: What it binds is unknown.

The PCR used 60 Vbeta and 13 Jbeta primers. TCRdb's table, derived via immunoSEQ multiplex PCR, lists solely in-frame clones and lacks some. The repertoire holds about 120,000 clones, with over 75% as singletons. The CDR3 extends over 15 amino acids. Germline V gene lookup returns CDR1 SGHVS and CDR2 FQNEAQ. V lost 1 base to trimming and J lost 3 bases, with 13 bases between them. The clonotype originates from a woman between 18 and 30 years old in good health and CMV-seronegative. The chain joins TRBV7-8 to TRBJ2-7; a weak D match, TRBD1 (6 bases). The sequencing sample was made of PBMCs. The CDR3 DNA reads TGTGCCAGCAGCTTAGAAGGGGGTTTACTCTACGAGCAGTACTTC. It codes for CASSLEGGLLYEQYF.